What follows are 9 T cell receptor beta chains derived from one specimen sequenced in a study of identical twins. TCRdb re-called the 5' RACE reads through MiXCR, storing one row per CDR3 protein. This table has about 690,000 distinct CDR3 sequences, roughly 6.2% appearing once. The sequencing input was naive T cells sorted from blood. These receptors came from a man aged 18 to 30 in good health.

The chain employs TRBV5-1 and TRBJ2-7; 8 nucleotides match TRBD1. V was clipped by 1 base and J by 6 bases; unmatched bases: 9. The CDR3 contains 15 residues. Germline lookup yields CDR1 SGHRS and CDR2 YFSETQ. CDR3 sequence: CASSLQDRGPGEQYF. The CDR3 bases are TGCGCCAGCAGCTTGCAAGACAGGGGTCCAGGCGAGCAGTACTTC.

This clonotype was detected ten times or more. The chain has TRBV20-1 and TRBJ2-7, with 7 positions matching TRBD2. This CDR3 is 14 amino acids long. The V gene's germline CDR1 is DFQATT and CDR2 SNEGSKA (reference sequence). V shed 3 bases, J shed 6 bases, and the junction held 11 bases outside the gene matches. CDR3 residues: CSASHSGKVGEQYV. Here the CDR3 DNA reads TGCAGTGCTAGCCACAGCGGGAAGGTGGGCGAGCAGTACGTC.

The chain employs TRBV12-3 or TRBV12-4 and TRBJ1-5; TRBD1 agrees at 7 bases. V gave up 7 bases and J gave up 2 bases; unmatched junction bases: 5. The CDR3 consists of 14 residues. In nucleotides, the CDR3 is TGTGCCAGCAAGGGACAGCTTGGCAATCAGCCCCAGCATTTT. Its translation: CASKGQLGNQPQHF.

This clonotype was counted between two and nine times. J is TRBJ1-2 and V is TRBV20-1; 12 bases match TRBD1. Germline V gene lookup returns CDR1 DFQATT and CDR2 SNEGSKA (reference sequence). The CDR3 has 13 amino acids. The ends lost 6 bases at V and 7 bases at J; junction bases unmatched: 6. In DNA form, the CDR3 reads TGCAGTGCCCCGGGACAGGGGGCGCGTGGCTACACCTTC. Encoded protein: CSAPGQGARGYTF.

This clonotype has more than one count but fewer than ten. The gene calls are TRBV20-1 and TRBJ2-7; D gene uncertain. The V gene's germline CDR1 is DFQATT and CDR2 SNEGSKA (reference sequence). V was cut by 3 bases and J by 2 bases, with 8 bases left in between. The CDR3 is 12 residues long. CDR3 in DNA: TGCAGTGCTAGTCCCCCCACCTACGAGCAGTACTTC. Translation gives CSASPPTYEQYF.

In this sample, this clonotype turned up a few times. This chain connects TRBV6-6 to TRBJ2-5; the D gene could be TRBD1 or TRBD2 (6 bases each). CDR1 MNHNY and CDR2 SVGAGI come from the germline V gene (reference sequence). V was clipped by 7 bases and J by 1 base, with 10 bases between them. The CDR3 runs to 13 residues. The CDR3 DNA is TGTGCCAGCAAGGAGGGGGGCCAAGAGACCCAGTACTTC. Amino acid sequence: CASKEGGQETQYF.

This clonotype was counted at least ten times. The chain is built from TRBV29-1 and TRBJ2-1; 7 bases agree with TRBD2. Germline assignment: CDR1 SQVTM and CDR2 ANQGSEA. V lost 5 bases to trimming and J lost 5 bases; unmatched junction nucleotides: 6. The CDR3 loop spans 13 amino acids. The CDR3 loop is CSVNGGGNNEQFF. The CDR3 nucleotides are TGCAGCGTTAACGGGGGAGGGAACAATGAGCAGTTCTTC.

This clonotype was counted ten times or more. The genes are TRBV27 and TRBJ2-1; 12 bases fit TRBD2. V gave up 7 bases and J gave up 8 bases; unmatched junction bases: 9. This CDR3 has 15 residues. Germline V gives CDR1 MNHEY, CDR2 SMNVEV (reference sequence). In nucleotides, the CDR3 is TGTGCCAGCACCTTACTCGGACTAGCGGGACATGAGCAGTTCTTC. Amino acids: CASTLLGLAGHEQFF.

This clonotype has ten or more counts. The rearrangement uses TRBV12-3 or TRBV12-4 and TRBJ2-3; 7 nucleotides agree with TRBD2. With 3 bases clipped from V and 6 bases from J, the junction kept 15 bases outside the gene matches. This CDR3 is built from 17 residues. CDR3 nucleotide sequence: TGTGCCAGCAGTTTCCCCCTTTTGGGGGGAGGGGATGATACGCAGTATTTT. This codes for CASSFPLLGGGDDTQYF.